This record concerns one T cell receptor (beta chain) sequence. Its antigen is unknown. Trimming took 9 bases from V and 2 from J; bases not matched to a gene: 7. The CDR3 loop spans 14 amino acids. CDR1 and CDR2 from the germline V gene are MNHEY and SVGAGI. These data originate in a study of cytomegalovirus exposure and HLA in healthy donors. Notes on the study in general: What a later analysis showed was that several of the most significant clusters appeared linked to common viral pathogens. High sensitivity and specificity were reportedly achieved when the classifier diagnosed cytomegalovirus status. An ancestry cluster, one associated with Asian ancestry, reportedly showed fewer N-insertions than the approximately 670-donor mean in a later analysis. Across donors, most TCRs were seen rarely, yet some public ones were widespread.

The PCR used 60 Vbeta and 13 Jbeta primers. Data came from immunoSEQ multiplex PCR; TCRdb stores just in-frame clones and leaves some out. This sample has just under 65,000 clones, with over 75% found just once. This sequence originates from a woman aged 30 to 39 in good health and CMV-seronegative. The chain carries TRBV6-5 and TRBJ1-2; the match to TRBD1 covers 9 bases. Sequencing input: PBMCs. The CDR3 nucleotides are TGTGCCAGTGGGTCCGACAGGGGGAACTATGGCTACACCTTC. The encoded protein is CASGSDRGNYGYTF.